One sample yielded the 2 T cell receptor beta chains listed below, sequenced in a study of T cells in Graves' hyperthyroidism and ophthalmopathy. Researchers amplified the TCR beta CDR3 regions from RNA transcripts. In the first-round RT-PCR of the TCR CDR3, the HTBI primer set was used. MiXCR was run by TCRdb on the multiplex PCR reads, yielding one entry per CDR3 protein. The table has hundreds of thousands of distinct CDR3 sequences, around 20% seen once. What was sequenced was blood. All receptors come from a man aged 30-40 years with Graves' ophthalmopathy.

Ten or more counts support this clonotype. The chain employs TRBV20-1 and TRBJ2-5; D not certain. With 7 bases removed from V and 2 bases from J, the gap between germline ends came to 17 bases. From germline, CDR1 is DFQATT and CDR2 SNEGSKA (reference sequence). The CDR3 is made up of 14 amino acids. DNA of the CDR3: TGCAGTGTCATCCCCCCATGGGGTCAAGAGACCCAGTACTTC. It encodes CSVIPPWGQETQYF.

V is TRBV15 and J is TRBJ1-1; unclear D gene. Germline loops: CDR1 LNHNV, CDR2 YYDKDF (reference sequence). Trimming left V 0 bases short and J 0 bases short, with 5 bases between. The CDR3 consists of 14 residues. CDR3 sequence (DNA): TGTGCCACCAGCAGAGACCGTATGAACACTGAAGCTTTCTTT. The encoded protein is CATSRDRMNTEAFF.